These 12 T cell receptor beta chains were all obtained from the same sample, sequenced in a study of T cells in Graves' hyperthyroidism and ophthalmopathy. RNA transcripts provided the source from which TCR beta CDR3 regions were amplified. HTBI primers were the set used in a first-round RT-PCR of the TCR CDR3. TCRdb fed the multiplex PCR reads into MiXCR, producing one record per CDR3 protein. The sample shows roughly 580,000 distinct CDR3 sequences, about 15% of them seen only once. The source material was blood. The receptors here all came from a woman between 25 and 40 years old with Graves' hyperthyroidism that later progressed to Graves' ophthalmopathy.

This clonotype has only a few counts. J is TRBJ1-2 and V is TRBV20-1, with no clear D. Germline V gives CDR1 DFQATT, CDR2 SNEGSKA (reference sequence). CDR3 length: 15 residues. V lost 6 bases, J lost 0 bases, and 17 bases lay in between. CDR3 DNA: TGCAGTGCCGGCACCAGCTACCCTCCTAACTATGGCTACACCTTC. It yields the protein CSAGTSYPPNYGYTF.

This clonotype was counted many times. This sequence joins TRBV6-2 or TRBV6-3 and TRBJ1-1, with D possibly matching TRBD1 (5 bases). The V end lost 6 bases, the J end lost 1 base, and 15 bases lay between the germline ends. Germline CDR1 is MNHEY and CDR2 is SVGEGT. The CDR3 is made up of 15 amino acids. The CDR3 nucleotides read TGTGCCAGCAGGCTCCCCGGGACGGCGAACACTGAAGCTTTCTTT. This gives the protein CASRLPGTANTEAFF.

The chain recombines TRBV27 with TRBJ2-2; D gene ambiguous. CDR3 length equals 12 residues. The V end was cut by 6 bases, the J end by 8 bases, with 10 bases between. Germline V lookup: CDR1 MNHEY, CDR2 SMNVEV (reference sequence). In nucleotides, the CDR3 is TGTGCCAGCAGATTCTTAGAGGGGGAGCTGTTTTTT. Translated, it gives CASRFLEGELFF.

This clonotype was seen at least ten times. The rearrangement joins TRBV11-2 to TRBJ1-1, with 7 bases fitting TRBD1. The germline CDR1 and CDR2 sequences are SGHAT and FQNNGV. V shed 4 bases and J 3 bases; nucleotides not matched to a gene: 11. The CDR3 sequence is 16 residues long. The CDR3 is CASSSPTGSRYTEAFF. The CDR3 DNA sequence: TGTGCCAGCAGCTCTCCGACAGGGAGTAGGTACACTGAAGCTTTCTTT.

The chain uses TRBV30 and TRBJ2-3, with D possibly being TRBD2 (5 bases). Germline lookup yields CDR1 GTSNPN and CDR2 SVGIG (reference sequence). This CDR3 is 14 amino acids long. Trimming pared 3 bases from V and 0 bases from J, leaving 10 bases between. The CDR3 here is CAWSVASSTDTQYF. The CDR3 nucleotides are TGTGCCTGGAGCGTAGCGTCTAGCACAGATACGCAGTATTTT.

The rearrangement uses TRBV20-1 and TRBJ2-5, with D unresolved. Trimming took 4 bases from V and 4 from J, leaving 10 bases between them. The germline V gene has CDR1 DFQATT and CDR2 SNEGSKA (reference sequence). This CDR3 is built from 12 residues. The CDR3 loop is CSANNVGETQYF. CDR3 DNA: TGCAGTGCTAATAACGTGGGAGAGACCCAGTACTTC.

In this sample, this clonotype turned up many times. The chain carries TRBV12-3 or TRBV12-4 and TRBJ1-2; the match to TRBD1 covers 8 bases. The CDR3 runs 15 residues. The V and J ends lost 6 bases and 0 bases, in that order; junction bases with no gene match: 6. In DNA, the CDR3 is TGTGCCAGCAGCTCAACGGGACAGGCTAACTATGGCTACACCTTC. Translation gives CASSSTGQANYGYTF.

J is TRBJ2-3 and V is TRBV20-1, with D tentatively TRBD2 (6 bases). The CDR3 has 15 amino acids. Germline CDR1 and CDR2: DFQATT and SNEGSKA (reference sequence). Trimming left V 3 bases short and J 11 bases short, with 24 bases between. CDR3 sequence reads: CSARGTGSAMEGQYF. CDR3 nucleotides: TGCAGTGCTAGGGGGACGGGCTCCGCAATGGAGGGGCAGTATTTT.

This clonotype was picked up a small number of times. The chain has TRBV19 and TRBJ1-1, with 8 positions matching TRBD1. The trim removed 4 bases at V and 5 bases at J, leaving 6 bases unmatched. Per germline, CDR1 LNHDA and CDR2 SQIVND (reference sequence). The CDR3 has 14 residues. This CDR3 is CASSNRQGKTEAFF. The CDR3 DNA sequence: TGTGCCAGTAGTAACCGACAGGGGAAAACTGAAGCTTTCTTT.

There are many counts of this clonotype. CDR3 sequence: CASSLDGGRETQYF. The DNA for the CDR3 is TGTGCCAGCAGCTTAGACGGGGGCAGGGAGACCCAGTACTTC. V gene TRBV7-8 combines with J gene TRBJ2-5; D possibly matches TRBD1 or TRBD2 (6 bases each). Per the germline V gene, CDR1 is SGHVS and CDR2 is FQNEAQ. V gave up 1 base and J gave up 5 bases, with 11 bases separating them. The CDR3 sequence is 14 residues long.

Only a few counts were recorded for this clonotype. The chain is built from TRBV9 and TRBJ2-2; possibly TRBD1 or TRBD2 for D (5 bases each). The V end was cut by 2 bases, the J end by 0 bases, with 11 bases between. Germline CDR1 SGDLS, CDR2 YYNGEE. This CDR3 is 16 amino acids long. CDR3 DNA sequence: TGTGCCAGCAGCGTGGGGGACGCCGCGAACACCGGGGAGCTGTTTTTT. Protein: CASSVGDAANTGELFF.

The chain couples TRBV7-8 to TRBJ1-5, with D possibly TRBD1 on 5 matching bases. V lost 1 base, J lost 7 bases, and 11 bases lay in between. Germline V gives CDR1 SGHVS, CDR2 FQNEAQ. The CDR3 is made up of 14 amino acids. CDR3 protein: CASSLETGGQPQHF. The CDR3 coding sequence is TGTGCCAGCAGCTTAGAAACGGGGGGACAGCCCCAGCATTTT. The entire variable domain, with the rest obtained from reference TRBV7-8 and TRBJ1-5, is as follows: GAGVSQSPRYKVAKRGQDVALRCDPISGHVSLFWYQQALGQGPEFLTYFQNEAQLDKSGLPSDRFFAERPEGSVSTLKIQRTQQEDSAVYLCASSLETGGQPQHFGDGTRLSIL.